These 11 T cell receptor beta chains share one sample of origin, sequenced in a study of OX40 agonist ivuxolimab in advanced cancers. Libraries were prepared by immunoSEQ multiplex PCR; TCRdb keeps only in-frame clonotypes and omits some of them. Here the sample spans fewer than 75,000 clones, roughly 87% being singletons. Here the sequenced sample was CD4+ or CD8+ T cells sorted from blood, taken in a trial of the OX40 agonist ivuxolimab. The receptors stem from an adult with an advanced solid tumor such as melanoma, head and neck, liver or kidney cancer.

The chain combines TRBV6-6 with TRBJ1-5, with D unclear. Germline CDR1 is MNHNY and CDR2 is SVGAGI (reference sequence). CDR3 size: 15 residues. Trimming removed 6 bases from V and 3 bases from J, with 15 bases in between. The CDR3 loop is CASSPKGLLNQPQHF. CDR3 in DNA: TGTGCCAGCAGCCCGAAAGGCCTCCTCAATCAGCCCCAGCATTTT.

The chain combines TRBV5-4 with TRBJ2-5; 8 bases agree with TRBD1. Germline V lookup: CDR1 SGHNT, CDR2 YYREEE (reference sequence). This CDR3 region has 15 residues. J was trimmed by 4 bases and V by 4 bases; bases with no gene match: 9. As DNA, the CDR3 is TGTGCCAGCAGCCCGCGGGCAGGGGGCGGAGAGACCCAGTACTTC. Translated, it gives CASSPRAGGGETQYF.

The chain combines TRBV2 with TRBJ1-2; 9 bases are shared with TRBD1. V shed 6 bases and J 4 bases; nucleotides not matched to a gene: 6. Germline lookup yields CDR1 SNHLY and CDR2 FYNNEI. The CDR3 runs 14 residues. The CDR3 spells CASSRQGVGYGYTF. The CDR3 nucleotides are TGTGCCAGCAGCCGACAGGGGGTTGGCTATGGCTACACCTTC.

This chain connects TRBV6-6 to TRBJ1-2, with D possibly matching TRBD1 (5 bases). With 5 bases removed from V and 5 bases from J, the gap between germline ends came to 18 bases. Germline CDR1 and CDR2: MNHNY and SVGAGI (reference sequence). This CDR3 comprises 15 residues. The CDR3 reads CASSQATGQGYGYTF. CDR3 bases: TGTGCCAGCAGTCAAGCAACGGGGCAGGGTTATGGCTACACCTTC.

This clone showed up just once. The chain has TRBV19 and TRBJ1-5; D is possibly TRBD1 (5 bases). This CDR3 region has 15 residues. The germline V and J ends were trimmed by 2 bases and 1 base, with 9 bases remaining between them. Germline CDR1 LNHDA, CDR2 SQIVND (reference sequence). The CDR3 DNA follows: TGTGCCAGTAGTATATCAGGGATGAGCAATCAGCCCCAGCATTTT. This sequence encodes CASSISGMSNQPQHF.

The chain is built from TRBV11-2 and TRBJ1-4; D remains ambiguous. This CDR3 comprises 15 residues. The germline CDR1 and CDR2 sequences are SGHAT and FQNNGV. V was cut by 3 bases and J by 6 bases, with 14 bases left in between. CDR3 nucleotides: TGTGCCAGCAGCTTTAGTCCTTTCCGCTATGAAAAACTGTTTTTT. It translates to CASSFSPFRYEKLFF.

This CDR3 reads CASRSGTGWRQPQHF. CDR3 nucleotide sequence: TGTGCCAGTAGATCAGGGACAGGGTGGCGTCAGCCCCAGCATTTT. V is TRBV19 and J is TRBJ1-5; 9 bases line up with TRBD1. Germline V CDR1 and CDR2: LNHDA, SQIVND (reference sequence). This CDR3 region has 15 residues. The V segment lost 6 bases and the J segment 6 bases; nucleotides outside the gene matches: 9.

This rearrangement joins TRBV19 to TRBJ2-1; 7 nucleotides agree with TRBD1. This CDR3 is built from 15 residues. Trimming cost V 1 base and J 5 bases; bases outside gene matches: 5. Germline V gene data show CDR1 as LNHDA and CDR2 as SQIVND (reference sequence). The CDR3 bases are TGTGCCAGTAGTATAGGAGGGACAGAACACAATGAGCAGTTCTTC. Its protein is CASSIGGTEHNEQFF.

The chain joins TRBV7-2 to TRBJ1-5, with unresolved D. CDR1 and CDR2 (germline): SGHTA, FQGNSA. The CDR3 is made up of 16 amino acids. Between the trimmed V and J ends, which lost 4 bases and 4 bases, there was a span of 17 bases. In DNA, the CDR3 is TGTGCCAGCAGCTCGACCAGTACCAGCGGGAATCAGCCCCAGCATTTT. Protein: CASSSTSTSGNQPQHF.

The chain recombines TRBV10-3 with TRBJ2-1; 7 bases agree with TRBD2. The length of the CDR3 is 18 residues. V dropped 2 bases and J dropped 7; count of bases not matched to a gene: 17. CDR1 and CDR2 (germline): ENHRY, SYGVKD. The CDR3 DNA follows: TGTGCCATCAGTGAGGGGGGACTACCTCCCGCCTCCAGAAATGAGCAGTTCTTC. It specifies CAISEGGLPPASRNEQFF.

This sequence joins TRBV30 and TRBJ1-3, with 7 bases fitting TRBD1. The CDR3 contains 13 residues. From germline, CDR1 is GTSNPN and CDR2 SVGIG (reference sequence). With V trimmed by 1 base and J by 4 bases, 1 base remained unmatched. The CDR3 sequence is CAWSGDSGNTIYF. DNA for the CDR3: TGTGCCTGGAGTGGGGACAGCGGAAACACCATATATTTT.